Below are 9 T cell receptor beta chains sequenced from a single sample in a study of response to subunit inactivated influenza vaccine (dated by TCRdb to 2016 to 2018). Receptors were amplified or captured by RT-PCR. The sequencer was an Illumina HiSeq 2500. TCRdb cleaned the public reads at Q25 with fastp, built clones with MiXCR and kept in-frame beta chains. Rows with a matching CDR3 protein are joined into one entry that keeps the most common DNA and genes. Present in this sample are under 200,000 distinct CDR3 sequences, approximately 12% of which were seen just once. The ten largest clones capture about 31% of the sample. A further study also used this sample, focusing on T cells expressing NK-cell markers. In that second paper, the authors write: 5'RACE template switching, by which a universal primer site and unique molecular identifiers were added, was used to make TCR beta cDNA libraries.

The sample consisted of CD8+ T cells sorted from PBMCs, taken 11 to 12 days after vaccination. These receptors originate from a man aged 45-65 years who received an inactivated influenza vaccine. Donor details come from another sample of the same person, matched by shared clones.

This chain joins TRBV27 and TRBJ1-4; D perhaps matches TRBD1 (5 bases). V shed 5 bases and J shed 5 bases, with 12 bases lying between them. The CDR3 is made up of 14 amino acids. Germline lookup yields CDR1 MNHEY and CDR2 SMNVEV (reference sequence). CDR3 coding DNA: TGTGCCAGCAGTCGGCACGGGGGAAATGAAAAACTGTTTTTT. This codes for CASSRHGGNEKLFF.

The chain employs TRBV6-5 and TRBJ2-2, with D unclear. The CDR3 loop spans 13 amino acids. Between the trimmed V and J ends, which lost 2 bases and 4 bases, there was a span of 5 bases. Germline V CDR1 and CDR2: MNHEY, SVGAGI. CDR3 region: CASSYRLTGELFF. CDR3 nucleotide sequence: TGTGCCAGCAGTTACAGACTCACCGGGGAGCTGTTTTTT.

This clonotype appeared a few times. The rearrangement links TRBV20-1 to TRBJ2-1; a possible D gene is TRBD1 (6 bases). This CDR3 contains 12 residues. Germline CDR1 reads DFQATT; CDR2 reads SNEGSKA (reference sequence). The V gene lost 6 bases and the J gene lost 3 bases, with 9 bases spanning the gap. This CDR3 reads CSASDSYNEQFF. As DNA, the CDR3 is TGCAGTGCCTCGGACAGCTACAATGAGCAGTTCTTC.

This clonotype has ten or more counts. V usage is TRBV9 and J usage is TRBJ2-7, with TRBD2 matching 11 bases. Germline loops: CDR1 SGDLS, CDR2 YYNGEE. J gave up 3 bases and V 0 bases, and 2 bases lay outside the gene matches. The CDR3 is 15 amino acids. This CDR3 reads CASSVGLAGGYEQYF. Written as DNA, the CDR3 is TGTGCCAGCAGCGTAGGGCTAGCGGGAGGCTACGAGCAGTACTTC.

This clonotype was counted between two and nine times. The CDR3: CASSPGVAGAYNEQFF. CDR3 sequence (DNA): TGTGCCAGCAGCCCCGGGGTAGCGGGGGCCTACAATGAGCAGTTCTTC. The V and J genes are TRBV11-2 and TRBJ2-1; TRBD2 agrees at 9 bases. V was clipped by 5 bases and J by 2 bases; unmatched bases: 7. There are 16 residues in the CDR3. CDR1 and CDR2 from the germline V gene are SGHAT and FQNNGV.

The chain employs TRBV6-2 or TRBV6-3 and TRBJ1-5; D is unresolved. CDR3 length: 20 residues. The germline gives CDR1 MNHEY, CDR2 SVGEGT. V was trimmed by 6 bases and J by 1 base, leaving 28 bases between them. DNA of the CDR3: TGTGCCAGCAGCCAAACTCCCGTTATGACGGGGAGACTAAGCAATCAGCCCCAGCATTTT. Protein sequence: CASSQTPVMTGRLSNQPQHF.

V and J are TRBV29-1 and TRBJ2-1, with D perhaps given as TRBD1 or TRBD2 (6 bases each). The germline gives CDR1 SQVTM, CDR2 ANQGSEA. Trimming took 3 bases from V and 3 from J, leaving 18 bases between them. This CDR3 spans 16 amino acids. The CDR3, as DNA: TGCAGCGTTGAGGAAATCGGAGGGGGTTTCTACAATGAGCAGTTCTTC. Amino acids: CSVEEIGGGFYNEQFF.

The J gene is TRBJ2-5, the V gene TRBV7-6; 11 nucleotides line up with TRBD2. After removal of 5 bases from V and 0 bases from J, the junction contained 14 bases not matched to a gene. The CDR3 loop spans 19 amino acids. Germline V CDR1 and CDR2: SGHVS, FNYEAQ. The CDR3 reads CASSPAVVAGGLYQETQYF. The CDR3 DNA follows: TGTGCCAGCAGCCCGGCGGTGGTAGCGGGGGGGCTATACCAAGAGACCCAGTACTTC.

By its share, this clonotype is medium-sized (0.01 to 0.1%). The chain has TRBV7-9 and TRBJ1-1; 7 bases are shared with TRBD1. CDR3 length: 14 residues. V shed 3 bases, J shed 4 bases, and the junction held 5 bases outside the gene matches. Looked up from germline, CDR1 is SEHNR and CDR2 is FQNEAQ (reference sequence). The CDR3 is CASSLAGGGTEAFF. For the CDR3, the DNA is TGTGCCAGCAGCTTGGCAGGGGGAGGCACTGAAGCTTTCTTT.